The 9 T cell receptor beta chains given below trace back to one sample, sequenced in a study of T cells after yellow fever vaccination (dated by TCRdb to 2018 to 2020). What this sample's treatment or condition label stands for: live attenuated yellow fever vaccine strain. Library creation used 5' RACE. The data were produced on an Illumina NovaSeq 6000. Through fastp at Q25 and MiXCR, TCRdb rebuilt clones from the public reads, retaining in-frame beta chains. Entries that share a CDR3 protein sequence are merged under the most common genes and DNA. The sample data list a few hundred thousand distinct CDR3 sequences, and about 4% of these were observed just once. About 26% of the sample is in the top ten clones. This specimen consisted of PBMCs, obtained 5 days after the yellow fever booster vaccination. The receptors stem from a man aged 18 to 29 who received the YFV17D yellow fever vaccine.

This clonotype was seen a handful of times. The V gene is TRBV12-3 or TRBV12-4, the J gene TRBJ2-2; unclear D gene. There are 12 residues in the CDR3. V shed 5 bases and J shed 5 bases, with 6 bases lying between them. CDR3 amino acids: CASSQITGELFF. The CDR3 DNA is TGTGCCAGCAGTCAGATTACCGGGGAGCTGTTTTTT.

The CDR3 here is CASSLGGGGRVGNTIYF. CDR3 nucleotides: TGTGCCAGCAGCTTAGGAGGAGGGGGGCGGGTTGGAAACACCATATATTTT. This sequence joins TRBV7-2 and TRBJ1-3, with D perhaps TRBD1 (6 bases). Germline lookup yields CDR1 SGHTA and CDR2 FQGNSA. The V and J ends lost 1 base and 3 bases respectively, with 16 bases between them. The length of the CDR3 is 17 residues.

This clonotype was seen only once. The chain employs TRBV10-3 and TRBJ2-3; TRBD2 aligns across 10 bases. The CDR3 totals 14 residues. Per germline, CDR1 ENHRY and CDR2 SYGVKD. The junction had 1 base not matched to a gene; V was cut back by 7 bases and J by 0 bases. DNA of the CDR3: TGTGCCATCAAGCGGGGGGGTAGCACAGATACGCAGTATTTT. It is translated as CAIKRGGSTDTQYF.

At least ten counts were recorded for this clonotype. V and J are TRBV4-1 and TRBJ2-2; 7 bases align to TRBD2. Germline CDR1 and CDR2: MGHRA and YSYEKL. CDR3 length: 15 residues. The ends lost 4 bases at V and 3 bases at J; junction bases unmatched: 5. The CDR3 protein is CASSLEAGYTGELFF. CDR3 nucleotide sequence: TGCGCCAGCAGCCTCGAAGCGGGGTACACCGGGGAGCTGTTTTTT.

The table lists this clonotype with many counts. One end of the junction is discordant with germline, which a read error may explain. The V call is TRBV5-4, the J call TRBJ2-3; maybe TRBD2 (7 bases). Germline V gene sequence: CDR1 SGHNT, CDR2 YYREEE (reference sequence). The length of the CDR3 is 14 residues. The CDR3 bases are TGCGCCAGCAGCTTGGGGGGGGCCACAGATACGCAGTATTTT. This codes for CASSLGGATDTQYF.

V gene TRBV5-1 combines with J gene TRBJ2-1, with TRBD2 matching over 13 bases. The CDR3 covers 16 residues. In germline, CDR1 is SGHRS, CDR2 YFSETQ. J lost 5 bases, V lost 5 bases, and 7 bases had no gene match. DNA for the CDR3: TGCGCCAGCAGACCCGGGACTAGCGGGGCCGACAATGAGCAGTTCTTC. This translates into CASRPGTSGADNEQFF.

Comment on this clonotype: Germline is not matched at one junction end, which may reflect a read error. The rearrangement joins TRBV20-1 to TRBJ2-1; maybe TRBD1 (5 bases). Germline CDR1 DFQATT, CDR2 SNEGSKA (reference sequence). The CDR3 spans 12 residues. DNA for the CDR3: TGCAGTGCTAGGACAGCGTCCAATAAGCAGTTCTTC. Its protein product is CSARTASNKQFF.

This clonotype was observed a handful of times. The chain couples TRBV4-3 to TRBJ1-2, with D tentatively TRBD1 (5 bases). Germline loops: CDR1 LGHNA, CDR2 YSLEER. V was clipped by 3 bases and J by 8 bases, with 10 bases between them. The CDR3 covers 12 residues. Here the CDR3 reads CASSQAGWGYTF. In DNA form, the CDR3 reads TGCGCCAGCAGCCAGGCAGGGTGGGGCTACACCTTC.

This CDR3 reads CASSLETYQETQYF. In DNA form, the CDR3 reads TGCGCCAGCAGCCTGGAGACATACCAAGAGACCCAGTACTTC. This chain links TRBV4-3 with TRBJ2-5; D unclear. The CDR3 extends over 14 amino acids. CDR1 and CDR2 from the germline V gene are LGHNA and YSLEER. The germline V and J ends were trimmed by 4 bases and 0 bases, with 9 bases remaining between them.